This record looks at one TCR beta chain sequence and its context. In the original analysis: Researchers report that nucleated cell counts were estimated from reference gene primer amplification. Using immunoSEQ multiplex PCR, the repertoire was profiled, and TCRdb retains in-frame clones only, with some absent. Clonal size and the V and J genes are those of that table, whereas D and trimming came from the DNA. Of about 370,000 clones listed, about 90% are singletons. The entry originates in a study of blood T cell repertoires in COVID-19. Study information: The study drew acute and convalescent COVID-19 samples from the United States, Italy and Spain. Sources were T cells, B-cell-depleted T cells, or PBMCs; the material itself was cDNA or gDNA.

The CDR3 consists of 18 residues. V gave up 8 bases and J gave up 5 bases, with 30 bases separating them. Germline CDR1 and CDR2: MDHEN and SYDVKM. Seattle cases were enrolled at active infection and followed longitudinally. This chain joins TRBV28 and TRBJ2-5; a weak D match, TRBD2 (6 bases). Sample: peripheral blood. The receptor was isolated from a woman in her twenties or thirties with COVID-19, enrolled during active disease. The CDR3 reads CASGSPTGGWVPWETQYF. The CDR3 DNA follows: TGTGCCAGCGGTTCACCCACCGGGGGATGGGTACCGTGGGAGACCCAGTACTTC.